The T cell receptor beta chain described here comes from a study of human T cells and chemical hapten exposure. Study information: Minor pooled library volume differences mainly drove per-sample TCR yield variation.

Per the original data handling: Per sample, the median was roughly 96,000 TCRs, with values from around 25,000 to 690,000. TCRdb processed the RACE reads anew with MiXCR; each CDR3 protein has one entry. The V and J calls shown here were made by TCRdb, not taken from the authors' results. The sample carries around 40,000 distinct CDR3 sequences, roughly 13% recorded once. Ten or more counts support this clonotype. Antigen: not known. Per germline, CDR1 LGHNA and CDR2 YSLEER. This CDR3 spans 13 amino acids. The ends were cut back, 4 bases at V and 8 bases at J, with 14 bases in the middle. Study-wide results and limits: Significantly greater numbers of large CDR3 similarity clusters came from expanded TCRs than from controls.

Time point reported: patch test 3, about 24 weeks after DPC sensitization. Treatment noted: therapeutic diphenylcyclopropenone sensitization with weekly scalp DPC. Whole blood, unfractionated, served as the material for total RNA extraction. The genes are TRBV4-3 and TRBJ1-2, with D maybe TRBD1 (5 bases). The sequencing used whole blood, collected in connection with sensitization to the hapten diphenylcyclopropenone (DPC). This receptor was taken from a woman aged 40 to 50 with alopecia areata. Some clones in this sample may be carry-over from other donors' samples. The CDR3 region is CASSPGRGGGYTF. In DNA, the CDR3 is TGCGCCAGCAGCCCGGGACGGGGAGGAGGCTACACCTTC.